This T cell receptor (beta chain) is drawn from a study of multiple sclerosis patients with progressive multifocal leukoencephalopathy. Time point noted: time of PML onset. PML was confirmed by JC virus DNA in cerebrospinal fluid. After about 15 to 56 months on natalizumab, the natalizumab-treated patients developed PML. T3 blood samples were collected at the time of PML onset. A word on this clone: The antigen is not known. Germline is not matched at one junction end, which may reflect a read error. The sample has other DNA sequences that encode this CDR3 too.

The CDR3 sequence is 15 residues long. The germline gives CDR1 LGHNA, CDR2 YSLEER. Using immunoSEQ multiplex PCR, the repertoire was profiled, and TCRdb retains in-frame clones only, with some absent. The data contain tens of thousands of clones, more than 80% of them singletons. Broader study findings: Whether JC virus or general immunocompromise explains the findings remained unclear.

The sample consisted of PBMCs, taken from a patient treated with natalizumab. This TCR came from a woman between 25 and 40 years old with progressive multifocal leukoencephalopathy. The chain combines TRBV4-3 with TRBJ1-1, with no clear D. CDR3 in DNA: TGCGCCAGCAGCCAAGATATGACCCTGAACACTGAGGCTTTCTTT. Amino acids: CASSQDMTLNTEAFF.